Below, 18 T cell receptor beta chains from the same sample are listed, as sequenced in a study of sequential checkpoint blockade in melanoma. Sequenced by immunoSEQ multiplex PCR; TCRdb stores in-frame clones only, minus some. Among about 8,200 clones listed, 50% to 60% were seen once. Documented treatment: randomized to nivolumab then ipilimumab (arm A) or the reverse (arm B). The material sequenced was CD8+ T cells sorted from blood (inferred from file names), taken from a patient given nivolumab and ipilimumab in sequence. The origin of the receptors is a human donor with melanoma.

CDR3 DNA: TGCGCCAGCAGCCAAGATCGCGGGCTGGGATCACCCCTCCACTTT. Amino acids: CASSQDRGLGSPLHF. This sequence joins TRBV4-1 and TRBJ1-6, with D uncertain. The ends were cut back, 0 bases at V and 10 bases at J, with 13 bases in the middle. CDR1 is MGHRA and CDR2 is YSYEKL in the germline V gene. The CDR3 totals 15 residues.

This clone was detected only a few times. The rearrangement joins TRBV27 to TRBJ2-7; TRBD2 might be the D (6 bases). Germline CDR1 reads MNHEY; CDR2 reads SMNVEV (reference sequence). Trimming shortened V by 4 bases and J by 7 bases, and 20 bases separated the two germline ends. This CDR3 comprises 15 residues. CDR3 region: CASSSLSGGSLEQYF. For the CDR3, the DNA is TGTGCCAGCAGTTCCCTATCCGGGGGAAGTTTAGAGCAGTACTTC.

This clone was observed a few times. DNA of the CDR3: TGCGCCAGCAGCCAAGATCGGGGGTCACCCCTCCACTTT. It codes for CASSQDRGSPLHF. This rearrangement joins TRBV4-1 to TRBJ1-6, with a tentative D call TRBD1 (5 bases). There are 13 residues in the CDR3. Deletions cut 0 bases from V and 10 bases from J, with 7 bases between. In germline, CDR1 is MGHRA, CDR2 YSYEKL.

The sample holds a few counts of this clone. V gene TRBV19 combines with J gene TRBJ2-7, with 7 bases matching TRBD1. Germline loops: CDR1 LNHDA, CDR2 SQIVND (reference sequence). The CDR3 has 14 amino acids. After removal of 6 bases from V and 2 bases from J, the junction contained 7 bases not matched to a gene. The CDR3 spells CASSQTQGAYEQYF. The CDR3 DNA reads TGTGCCAGTAGCCAGACTCAGGGGGCCTACGAGCAGTACTTC.

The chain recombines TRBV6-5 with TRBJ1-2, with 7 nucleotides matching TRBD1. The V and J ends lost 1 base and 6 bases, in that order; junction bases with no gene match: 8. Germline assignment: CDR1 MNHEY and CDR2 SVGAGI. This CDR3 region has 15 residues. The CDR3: CASSYYRGAFDGYTF. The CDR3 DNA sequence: TGTGCCAGCAGTTACTACAGGGGCGCCTTCGATGGCTACACCTTC.

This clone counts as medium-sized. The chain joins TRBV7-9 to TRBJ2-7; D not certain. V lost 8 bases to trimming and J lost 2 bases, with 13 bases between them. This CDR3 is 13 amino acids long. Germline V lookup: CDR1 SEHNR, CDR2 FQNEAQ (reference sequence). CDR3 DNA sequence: TGTGCCAGCCGCGGTGGTTCAGCCTACGAGCAGTACTTC. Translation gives CASRGGSAYEQYF.

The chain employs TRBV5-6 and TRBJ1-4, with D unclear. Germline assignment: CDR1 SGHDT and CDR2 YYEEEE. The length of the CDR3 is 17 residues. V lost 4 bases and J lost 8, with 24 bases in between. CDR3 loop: CASSRLSGLKGGEKLFF. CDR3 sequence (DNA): TGTGCCAGCAGCCGCCTTAGTGGACTGAAGGGAGGGGAAAAACTGTTTTTT.

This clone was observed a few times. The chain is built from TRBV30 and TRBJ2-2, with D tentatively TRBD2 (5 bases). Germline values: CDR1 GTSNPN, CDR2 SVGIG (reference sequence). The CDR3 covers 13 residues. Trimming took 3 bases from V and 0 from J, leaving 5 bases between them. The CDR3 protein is CAWRRANTGELFF. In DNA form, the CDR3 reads TGTGCCTGGAGGCGGGCGAACACCGGGGAGCTGTTTTTT.

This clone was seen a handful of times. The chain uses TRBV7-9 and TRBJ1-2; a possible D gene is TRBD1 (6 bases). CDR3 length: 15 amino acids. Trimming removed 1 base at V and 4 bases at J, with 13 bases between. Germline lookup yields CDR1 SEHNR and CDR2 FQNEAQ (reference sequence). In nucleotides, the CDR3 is TGTGCCAGCAGCTTAGGAGTCAGGGGCACCTATGGCTACACCTTC. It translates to CASSLGVRGTYGYTF.

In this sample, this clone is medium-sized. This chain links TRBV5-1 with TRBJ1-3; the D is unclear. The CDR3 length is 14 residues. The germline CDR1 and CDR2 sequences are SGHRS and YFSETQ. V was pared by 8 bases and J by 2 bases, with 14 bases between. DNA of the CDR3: TGCGCCAGAACAGTGTACTCTGCTGGAAACACCATATATTTT. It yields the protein CARTVYSAGNTIYF.

The CDR3 nucleotides read TGTGCCAGCAGCACCGAGGGCGCGAACTATGGCTACACCTTC. This translates into CASSTEGANYGYTF. The chain is built from TRBV28 and TRBJ1-2, with D unclear. The V gene lost 6 bases and the J gene lost 2 bases, with 13 bases spanning the gap. In germline, CDR1 is MDHEN, CDR2 SYDVKM. The CDR3 is 14 amino acids.

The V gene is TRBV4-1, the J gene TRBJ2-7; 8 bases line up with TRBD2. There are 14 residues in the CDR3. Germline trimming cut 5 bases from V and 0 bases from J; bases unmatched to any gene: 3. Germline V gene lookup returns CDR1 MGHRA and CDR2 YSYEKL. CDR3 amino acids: CASSTGTSSYEQYF. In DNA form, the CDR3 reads TGCGCCAGCAGCACCGGGACTAGCTCCTACGAGCAGTACTTC.

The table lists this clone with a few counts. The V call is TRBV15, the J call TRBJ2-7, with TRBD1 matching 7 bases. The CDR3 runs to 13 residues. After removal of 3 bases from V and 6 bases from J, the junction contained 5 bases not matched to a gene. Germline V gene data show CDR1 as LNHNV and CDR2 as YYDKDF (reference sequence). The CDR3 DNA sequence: TGTGCCACCAGCAGGCCCGACAGGGCCGAGCAGTACTTC. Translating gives CATSRPDRAEQYF.

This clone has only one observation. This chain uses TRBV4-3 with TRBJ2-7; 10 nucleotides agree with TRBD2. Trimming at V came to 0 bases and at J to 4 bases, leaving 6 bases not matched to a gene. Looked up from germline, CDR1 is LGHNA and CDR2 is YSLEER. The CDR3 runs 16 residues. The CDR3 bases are TGCGCCAGCAGCCAAGAATGGAGCGGGGGGGGGTACGAGCAGTACTTC. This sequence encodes CASSQEWSGGGYEQYF.

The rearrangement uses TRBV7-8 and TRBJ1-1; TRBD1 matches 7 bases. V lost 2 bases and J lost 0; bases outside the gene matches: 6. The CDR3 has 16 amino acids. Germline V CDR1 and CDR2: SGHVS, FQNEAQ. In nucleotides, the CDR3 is TGTGCCAGCAGCTTATTGACAGGGCCATTGAACACTGAAGCTTTCTTT. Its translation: CASSLLTGPLNTEAFF.

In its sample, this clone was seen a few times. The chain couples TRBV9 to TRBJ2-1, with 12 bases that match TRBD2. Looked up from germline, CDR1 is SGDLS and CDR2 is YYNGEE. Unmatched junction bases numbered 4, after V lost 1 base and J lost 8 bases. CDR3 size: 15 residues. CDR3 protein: CASSVTSGGLDEQFF. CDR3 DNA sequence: TGTGCCAGCAGCGTAACTAGCGGGGGGTTGGATGAGCAGTTCTTC.

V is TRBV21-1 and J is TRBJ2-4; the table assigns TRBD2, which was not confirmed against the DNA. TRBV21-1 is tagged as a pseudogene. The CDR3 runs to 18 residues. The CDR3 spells CASSSIGLPTSAKNIQYF. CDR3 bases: TGTGCCAGCAGCTCAATTGGACTACCGACTTCCGCCAAAAACATTCAGTACTTC.

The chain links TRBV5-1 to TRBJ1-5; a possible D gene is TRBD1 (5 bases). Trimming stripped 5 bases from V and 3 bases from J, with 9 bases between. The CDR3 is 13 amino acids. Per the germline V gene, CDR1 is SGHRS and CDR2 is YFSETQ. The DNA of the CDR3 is TGCGCCAGCAGGACAGATCCCAATCAGCCCCAGCATTTT. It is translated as CASRTDPNQPQHF.